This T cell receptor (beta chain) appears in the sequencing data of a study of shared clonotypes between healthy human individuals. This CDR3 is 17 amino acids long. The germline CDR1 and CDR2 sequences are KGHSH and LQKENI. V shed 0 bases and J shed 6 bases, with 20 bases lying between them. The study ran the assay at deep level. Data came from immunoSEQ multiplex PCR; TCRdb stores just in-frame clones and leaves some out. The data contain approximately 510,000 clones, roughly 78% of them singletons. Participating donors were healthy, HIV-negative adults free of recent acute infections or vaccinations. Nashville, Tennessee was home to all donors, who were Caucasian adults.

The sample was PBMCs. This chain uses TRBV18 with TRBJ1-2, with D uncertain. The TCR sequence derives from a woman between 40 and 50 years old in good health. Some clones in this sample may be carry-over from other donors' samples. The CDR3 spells CASSPPGGWQISHGYTF. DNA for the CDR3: TGTGCCAGCTCACCACCCGGCGGCTGGCAGATCTCTCATGGCTACACCTTC. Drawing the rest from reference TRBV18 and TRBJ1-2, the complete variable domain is NAGVMQNPRHLVRRRGQEARLRCSPMKGHSHVYWYRQLPEEGLKFMVYLQKENIIDESGMPKERFSAEFPKEGPSILRIQQVVRGDSAAYFCASSPPGGWQISHGYTFGSGTRLTVV.